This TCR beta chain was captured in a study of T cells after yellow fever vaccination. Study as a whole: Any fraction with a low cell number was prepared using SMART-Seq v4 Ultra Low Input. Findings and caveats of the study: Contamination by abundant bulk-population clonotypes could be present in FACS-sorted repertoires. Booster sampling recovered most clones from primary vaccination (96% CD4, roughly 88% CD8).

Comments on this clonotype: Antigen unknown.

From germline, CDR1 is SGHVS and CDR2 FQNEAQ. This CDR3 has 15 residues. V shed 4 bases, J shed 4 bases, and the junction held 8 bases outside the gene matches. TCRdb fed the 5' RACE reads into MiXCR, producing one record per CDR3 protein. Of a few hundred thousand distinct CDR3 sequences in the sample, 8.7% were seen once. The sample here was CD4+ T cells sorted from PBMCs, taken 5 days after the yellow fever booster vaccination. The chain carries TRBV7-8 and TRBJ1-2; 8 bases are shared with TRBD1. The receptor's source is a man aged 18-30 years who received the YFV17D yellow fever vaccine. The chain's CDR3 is CASSSRDRPIYGYTF. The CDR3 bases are TGTGCCAGCAGCTCCCGGGACAGGCCGATCTATGGCTACACCTTC.